A selection of T cell receptor beta chains follows, all from one sample in a study of brain T cells in children with intractable seizures. Profiling relied on immunoSEQ multiplex PCR, and the TCRdb table lists in-frame clones only, not all of them. Counted here are around 8,000 clones, roughly 73% occurring once; the ten biggest clones make up 9% to 10%. This material consisted of resected brain tissue, taken at surgery. Receptors were obtained from a boy in the first two years of life with tuberous sclerosis and intractable seizures. Both conserved end residues are part of each CDR3. The D gene is left open where the match is weak. Clone size is shown for a subset of rows, as once, few, many or a class of expanded clone.

.	.	TRBV12-3/TRBV12-4	TRBJ2-7	CASSLRPYEQYF	TGTGCCAGCAGTTTAAGGCCTTACGAGCAGTACTTC
.	.	TRBV11-2	TRBJ2-3	CASSFTGQMSTDTQYF	TGTGCCAGCAGCTTTACCGGACAGATGAGCACAGATACGCAGTATTTT
.	.	TRBV5-1	TRBJ1-1	CASSLSFRVSPNTEAFF	TGCGCCAGCAGCTTGAGCTTTAGGGTGAGTCCGAACACTGAAGCTTTCTTT
.	.	TRBV2	TRBJ1-1	CASSAQGNTEAFF	TGTGCCAGCAGTGCTCAAGGGAACACTGAAGCTTTCTTT
.	.	TRBV24-1	TRBJ2-7	CATSERAGTLYEQYF	TGTGCCACCAGTGAACGTGCCGGGACACTTTACGAGCAGTACTTC
.	.	TRBV6-6	TRBJ1-2	CAIYLGQIYGYTF	TGTGCCATCTACCTAGGACAGATCTATGGCTACACCTTC
.	.	TRBV29-1	TRBJ2-3	CSVEFSSADTQYF	TGCAGCGTTGAATTCAGTTCCGCAGATACGCAGTATTTT
TRBD2	.	TRBV9	TRBJ2-3	CASSLADPSTDTQYF	TGTGCCAGTTCGCTAGCGGACCCTAGCACAGATACGCAGTATTTT
.	.	TRBV9	TRBJ2-7	CASSVSVGTQYEQYF	TGTGCCAGCAGCGTCAGTGTTGGGACTCAGTACGAGCAGTACTTC
.	.	TRBV7-2	TRBJ2-3	CASSLDRTDTQYF	TGTGCCAGCAGCTTAGACCGCACAGATACGCAGTATTTT
.	few	TRBV6-6	TRBJ2-2	CAILQMPGELFF	TGTGCCATCCTCCAGATGCCCGGGGAGCTGTTTTTT
.	.	TRBV7-9	TRBJ1-2	CASSLARLTESGYTF	TGTGCCAGCAGCTTAGCGAGGTTGACAGAAAGCGGCTACACCTTC
.	.	TRBV5-1	TRBJ2-5	CASRLDQETQYF	TGCGCCAGCAGACTGGACCAAGAGACCCAGTACTTC
TRBD2	.	TRBV4-2	TRBJ2-2	CASSQARGGAFAGELFF	TGTGCCAGCAGCCAAGCCCGCGGGGGGGCTTTCGCCGGGGAGCTGTTTTTT
.	.	TRBV23-1	TRBJ2-7	CASSHRDVSYEQYF	TGCGCCAGCAGTCACCGGGACGTCTCCTACGAGCAGTACTTC
.	.	TRBV7-2	TRBJ2-7	CASSLALRYEQYF	TGTGCCAGCAGCTTAGCGCTACGGTACGAGCAGTACTTC
.	.	TRBV5-1	TRBJ1-5	CASSLGATTGNQPQHF	TGCGCCAGCAGCCTTGGGGCTACGACAGGCAATCAGCCCCAGCATTTT
TRBD1	few	TRBV2	TRBJ2-5	CASSIGQVETQYF	TGTGCCAGCAGTATCGGACAGGTGGAGACCCAGTACTTC
TRBD2	large	TRBV6-2/TRBV6-3	TRBJ2-7	CASTPSLAGLYEQYF	TGTGCCAGCACCCCGTCGTTAGCGGGCCTCTACGAGCAGTACTTC
TRBD1	once	TRBV9	TRBJ1-1	CASSGSGGTAEAFF	TGTGCCAGCAGCGGATCAGGGGGCACGGCTGAAGCTTTCTTT
.	.	TRBV5-1	TRBJ1-4	CASSLASEPNEKLFF	TGCGCCAGCAGCTTGGCTTCAGAACCTAATGAAAAACTGTTTTTT
TRBD1	.	TRBV24-1	TRBJ1-2	CATSDGTGANYGYTF	TGTGCCACCAGTGATGGGACAGGGGCAAACTATGGCTACACCTTC
TRBD1	.	TRBV30	TRBJ2-7	CAWDPPNRGAAYEQYF	TGTGCCTGGGACCCCCCAAACAGGGGGGCCGCCTACGAGCAGTACTTC
.	.	TRBV20-1	TRBJ1-2	CSAGHYGYTF	TGCAGCGCGGGACACTATGGCTACACCTTC
.	.	TRBV12-3/TRBV12-4	TRBJ2-7	CASREGVGEQYF	TGTGCCAGCAGGGAAGGTGTGGGCGAGCAGTACTTC
TRBD1	.	TRBV6-1	TRBJ1-2	CASSEGLRQGPYGYTF	TGTGCCAGCAGTGAAGGGCTAAGACAGGGACCTTATGGCTACACCTTC
.	.	TRBV4-1	TRBJ1-2	CASSLGTLQTGYTF	TGCGCCAGCAGCCTAGGGACCCTACAGACGGGCTACACCTTC
.	.	TRBV19	TRBJ2-3	CASSFRQAVFTDTQYF	TGTGCCAGTAGTTTCCGACAGGCAGTTTTTACAGATACGCAGTATTTT
.	.	TRBV3-1/TRBV3-2	TRBJ1-2	CASSSSGVGYGYTF	TGTGCCAGCAGCTCGTCGGGGGTCGGCTATGGCTACACCTTC
.	.	TRBV19	TRBJ1-2	CASSYSGHNYGYTF	TGTGCCAGTAGTTATAGCGGACATAACTATGGCTACACCTTC
.	.	TRBV6-5	TRBJ2-7	CASSPGAASYEQYF	TGTGCCAGCAGTCCCGGGGCCGCCTCCTACGAGCAGTACTTC
.	.	TRBV7-6	TRBJ1-2	CASSRSGALGYGYTF	TGTGCCAGCAGCCGCTCTGGGGCTCTCGGCTATGGCTACACCTTC
TRBD2	.	TRBV4-2	TRBJ2-3	CASSLPLSGGAHRSTDTQYF	TGTGCCAGCAGCCTCCCCCTCTCCGGGGGGGCGCATAGGAGCACAGATACGCAGTATTTT
.	once	TRBV6-4	TRBJ1-4	CASSGRDTTNEKLFF	TGTGCCAGCAGCGGCAGGGATACAACTAATGAAAAACTGTTTTTT
.	few	TRBV2	TRBJ2-7	CASSGALYEQYF	TGTGCCAGCAGTGGAGCACTCTACGAGCAGTACTTC
.	medium-sized	TRBV5-6	TRBJ1-3	CASSLGVGNTIYF	TGTGCCAGCAGCTTGGGGGTTGGAAACACCATATATTTT
.	.	TRBV7-9	TRBJ2-7	CASSIKTVGIGAPYEQYF	TGTGCCAGCAGCATTAAAACAGTCGGAATAGGGGCCCCCTACGAGCAGTACTTC
.	.	TRBV7-9	TRBJ1-1	CASSLAKMNTEAFF	TGTGCCAGCAGCTTAGCGAAAATGAACACTGAAGCTTTCTTT
.	.	TRBV7-2	TRBJ2-1	CASSLGAGNEGFF	TGTGCCAGCAGCCTGGGTGCAGGGAACGAGGGATTCTTC
.	.	TRBV6-6	TRBJ1-2	CASRTSYGYTF	TGTGCCAGCAGGACCTCCTATGGCTACACCTTC
.	.	TRBV6-6	TRBJ1-1	CASPGGLEAFF	TGTGCCAGCCCCGGGGGACTAGAAGCTTTCTTT
.	few	TRBV5-6	TRBJ1-1	CASSFGVNREGYTEAFF	TGTGCCAGCAGCTTTGGTGTTAACAGGGAAGGATACACTGAAGCTTTCTTT
.	once	TRBV24-1	TRBJ1-5	CATSALNQPQHF	TGTGCCACCAGTGCCCTCAATCAGCCCCAGCATTTT
.	.	TRBV19	TRBJ1-5	CASTGYSNQPQHF	TGTGCCAGTACGGGGTATAGCAATCAGCCCCAGCATTTT
TRBD2	.	TRBV28	TRBJ2-3	CASSSPGLAGDLPTDTQYF	TGTGCCAGCAGCTCTCCTGGACTAGCGGGAGACCTTCCCACAGATACGCAGTATTTT
TRBD2	.	TRBV7-9	TRBJ2-7	CASRAGGQDEQYF	TGTGCCAGTCGAGCGGGGGGGCAGGACGAGCAGTACTTC
TRBD1	.	TRBV27	TRBJ1-1	CASSTGAGQGKGTEAFF	TGTGCCAGCAGTACTGGGGCAGGACAGGGAAAGGGCACTGAAGCTTTCTTT
.	.	TRBV6-5	TRBJ1-1	CASLPGPTRDEAFF	TGTGCCAGCTTACCGGGACCCACGCGGGATGAAGCTTTCTTT